These T cell receptor beta chains were read from a single sample in a study of ipilimumab plus nivolumab after autologous stem cell transplantation. Clones were sequenced by immunoSEQ multiplex PCR, and TCRdb holds only the in-frame ones, with some missing. The sample lists some 11,000 clones, about 77% occurring once. Sample: PBMCs, taken in a trial of ipilimumab plus nivolumab as post-transplant consolidation. These receptors were collected from a male donor with multiple myeloma. Each CDR3 is given with its conserved first and last residue. A D gene is named only where the DNA matches it firmly.

v_gene	d_gene	CDR3aa
TRBV2	NA	CAGRRANEQFF
TRBV29-1	NA	CSVVPITSTDTQYF
TRBV9	NA	CASSKIQGPDTQYF
TRBV18	TRBD1	CASSPGQGLYGYTF
TRBV18	NA	CASSPNGQNEKLFF
TRBV5-1	NA	CASSSGDLRETQYF
TRBV18	TRBD1	CASWSGTVTEAFF
TRBV6-5	NA	CASRTGGEQFF
TRBV7-9	NA	CASTLNTEAFF
TRBV5-1	NA	CASSLGGTQNEKLFF
TRBV1	NA	CTSSHGDRGRDTEAFF
TRBV7-2	TRBD1	CASSSGGGTF